Included here is one T cell receptor (beta chain) sequence, with context. Its cognate antigen is unknown. The sample originates from a study of graft-versus-host responses after intestinal transplantation. Germline V gene data show CDR1 as MGHRA and CDR2 as YSYEKL. V lost 1 base, J lost 4 bases, and 1 base stayed unmatched. The CDR3 spans 15 residues. The method was immunoSEQ multiplex PCR; TCRdb's version includes in-frame clones alone and lacks a portion of them. The sample includes approximately 85,000 clones, 91% of them seen just once. Sequenced here: unstimulated CD8+ T cells sorted from spleen or lymph node cells, sampled before transplant. The gene calls are TRBV4-1 and TRBJ2-3; 11 bases match TRBD1. This clonotype was obtained from a human donor who was the organ donor for an intestinal transplant. CDR3 sequence: CASSQGTGGADTQYF. The CDR3 region has the DNA TGCGCCAGCAGCCAAGGGACAGGGGGCGCAGATACGCAGTATTTT.